This T cell receptor beta chain was identified during a study of T cells expressing NK-cell markers. Study context: HCMV seropositivity characterized seven of the eight sequenced donors, and seronegativity one.

The CDR3 contains 12 residues. TCRdb re-analyzed the 5' RACE reads; it lists each CDR3 protein once, without DNA. This table lists around 470,000 distinct CDR3 sequences. The chain links TRBV12-3 or TRBV12-4 to TRBJ1-2. The receptor was isolated from a woman aged 45 to 65 in good health. The specimen sequenced was blood T cells: a sorted CD56 or NKG2C T cell subset, CD4+ or CD8+ T cells, or bulk PBMC T cells (not recorded which). CDR3 protein: CASGFSNYGYTF.